This T cell receptor (beta chain) was profiled in a study of CD4 T cells in relation to SARS-CoV-2 and coronaviruses. This clone was observed a few times. Antigen specificity is unknown. Unexposed donor CD4+ T cells date from about 2011-2018, before the COVID-19 pandemic. CD4+ T cells were isolated from the cells after roughly 11 days of culture. V shed 7 bases and J shed 6 bases, with 13 bases lying between them. This CDR3 comprises 14 residues. Germline lookup yields CDR1 LNHDA and CDR2 SQIVND (reference sequence). The repertoire was sequenced with immunoSEQ multiplex PCR; TCRdb's copy has only in-frame clones and lacks some. The sample lists about 26,000 clones, around 67% occurring once.

The V gene is TRBV19, the J gene TRBJ1-6; the D gene is possibly TRBD1 (6 bases). This receptor was identified in a human donor in good health. What was sequenced was CD4+ T cells from PBMCs, cultured in vitro. The CDR3 sequence is CASTAGQINSPLHF. In DNA form, the CDR3 reads TGTGCCAGTACTGCGGGACAAATTAATTCACCCCTCCACTTT.